The clone carrying this T cell receptor beta chain was counted many times. Its antigen is unidentified. Trimming took off 4 bases at V and 2 bases at J, with 14 bases between the two ends. CDR3 length equals 15 residues. CDR1 LGHDT and CDR2 YNNKEL come from the germline V gene (reference sequence). Noted time point: newly diagnosed GD, antithyroid drugs for less than 3 months. Making the TCR library involved RNA that had been extracted from PBMCs. The patient group derived from an endocrinology department in Xi'an, China. Researchers made TCR beta libraries by using iRepertoire HTBI primers and running Arm-PCR on CDR3 regions. MiXCR was run by TCRdb on the multiplex PCR reads, yielding one entry per CDR3 protein. Of a few hundred thousand distinct CDR3 sequences detected, around 15% appear once; the ten largest clones hold approximately 17%. This sample stems from a study of regulatory T cells in long-lasting Graves disease. As for the study in general: Antithyroid drugs had been taken under 3 months by newly diagnosed Graves' patients. Study-level points and caveats: Favored gene segments in persistent disease were TRBV28, TRBJ1-2 and TRBJ2-5.

These same records also appear under a second study, on T cells in Graves' hyperthyroidism and ophthalmopathy. That source adds: HTBI primers were the set used in a first-round RT-PCR of the TCR CDR3.

The receptor was derived from a woman aged 45 to 65 with Graves disease. Sequencing was performed on peripheral blood mononuclear cells (PBMCs), taken at new diagnosis, from a patient treated with antithyroid drugs. The chain links TRBV3-1 to TRBJ1-1; no reliable D call. CDR3 loop: CASSPWVEGNTEAFF. Written as DNA, the CDR3 is TGTGCCAGCAGCCCTTGGGTCGAGGGTAACACTGAAGCTTTCTTT.